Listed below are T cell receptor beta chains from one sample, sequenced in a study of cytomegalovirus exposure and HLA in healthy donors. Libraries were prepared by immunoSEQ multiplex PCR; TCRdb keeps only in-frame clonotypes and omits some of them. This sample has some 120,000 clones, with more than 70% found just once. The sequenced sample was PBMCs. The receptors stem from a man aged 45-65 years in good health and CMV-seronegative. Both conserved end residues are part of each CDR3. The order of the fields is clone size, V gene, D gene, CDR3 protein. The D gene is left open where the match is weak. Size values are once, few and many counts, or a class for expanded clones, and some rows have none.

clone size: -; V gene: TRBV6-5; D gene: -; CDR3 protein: CASSYSRQAGYEQYF
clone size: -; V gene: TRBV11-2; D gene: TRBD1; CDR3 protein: CASSLDRWTGNVETQYF
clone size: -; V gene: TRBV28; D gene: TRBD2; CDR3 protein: CASSILAGEYEQFF
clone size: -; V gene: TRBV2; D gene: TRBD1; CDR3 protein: CASSDRGLQPQHF
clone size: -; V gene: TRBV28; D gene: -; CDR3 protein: CASSWSGAVYEQYF
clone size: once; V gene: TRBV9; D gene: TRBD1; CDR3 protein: CASSVADRRRPLASADGYTF
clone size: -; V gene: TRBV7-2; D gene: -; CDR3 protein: CASSLYGRGTGELFF
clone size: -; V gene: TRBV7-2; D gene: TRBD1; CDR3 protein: CASSLTGGRLSNQPQHF
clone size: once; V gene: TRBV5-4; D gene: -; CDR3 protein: CASSSVGSQETQYF
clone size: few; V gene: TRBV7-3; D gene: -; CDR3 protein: CASSFGPGTGELFF
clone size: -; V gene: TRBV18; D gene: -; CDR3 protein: CASSPREKSSAGYTF
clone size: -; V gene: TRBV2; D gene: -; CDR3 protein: CASSDLQGWGTGELFF
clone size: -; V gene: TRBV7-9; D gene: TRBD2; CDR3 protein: CAGGTSRSPYNEQFF
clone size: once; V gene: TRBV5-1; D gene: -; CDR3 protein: CASSQDTSGYGYTF
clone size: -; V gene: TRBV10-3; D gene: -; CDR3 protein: CAISGLANTGELFF
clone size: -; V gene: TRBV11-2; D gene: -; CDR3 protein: CASSSDTEAFF
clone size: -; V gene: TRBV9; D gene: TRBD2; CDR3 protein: CASSGSGGGETQYF
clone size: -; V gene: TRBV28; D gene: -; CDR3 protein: CASSNPAGRGEQYF
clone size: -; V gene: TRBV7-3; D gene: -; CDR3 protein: CASLWGGYGYTF
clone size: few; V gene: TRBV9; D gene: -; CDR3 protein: CASSPGVGSSQHF
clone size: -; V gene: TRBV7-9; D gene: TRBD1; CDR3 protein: CASSHTGVGSYEQYF
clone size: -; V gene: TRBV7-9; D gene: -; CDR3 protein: CASPLAANTGELFF
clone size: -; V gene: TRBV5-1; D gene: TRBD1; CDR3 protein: CASSFPTQQGSASYEQYF
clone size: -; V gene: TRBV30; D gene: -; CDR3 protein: CAWSPLDNTGELFF
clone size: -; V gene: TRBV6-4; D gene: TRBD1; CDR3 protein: CASSDGTANSPLHF
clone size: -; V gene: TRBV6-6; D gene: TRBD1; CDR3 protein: CASSYGRGPSNEKLFF
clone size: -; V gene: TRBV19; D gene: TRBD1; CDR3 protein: CASSIRTMSTGDHQPQHF
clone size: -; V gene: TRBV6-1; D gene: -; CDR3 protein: CASMGGVQSYEQYF
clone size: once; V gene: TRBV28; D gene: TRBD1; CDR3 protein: CASRPSGTGGHGYPF
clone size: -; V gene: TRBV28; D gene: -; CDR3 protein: CASSPPGLQYGTQYF